This T cell receptor (beta chain) was sequenced in a study of T cell responses to AZD1222 COVID-19 vaccine. As for this clone: Its antigen is as yet unknown.

This CDR3 has 15 residues. CDR1 is SGHVS and CDR2 is FNYEAQ in the germline V gene. J gave up 7 bases and V 5 bases, and 7 bases lay outside the gene matches. Produced via immunoSEQ multiplex PCR; TCRdb's table is partial and in-frame only. This table holds 45,000 to 60,000 clones, roughly nine tenths found once. Study-wide results and limits: Reportedly, close to half of spike-specific TCRs are directed against unmutated variant regions.

The specimen comprised peripheral blood, sampled on day 0 of AZD1222 vaccination. This clonotype originated in an adult in good health. This rearrangement joins TRBV7-6 to TRBJ1-4; 10 positions agree with TRBD1. CDR3 DNA: TGTGCCAGCAGCCAGATGACAGGGGGCATTGAAAAACTGTTTTTT. Encoded protein: CASSQMTGGIEKLFF.